This T cell receptor beta chain was found in a study of blood T cell repertoires in COVID-19. Study context: From the United States, Italy and Spain came samples of acute and convalescent COVID-19. PBMCs, B-cell-depleted T cells, or T cells provided the cDNA or gDNA that made up the material.

Authors' analysis steps: Reference gene primer amplification yielded estimated nucleated cell counts. TCRdb's table, derived via immunoSEQ multiplex PCR, lists solely in-frame clones and lacks some. That table gives V, J and clone size, and the DNA gave D and trimming. In the table there are 180,000 or so clones, 75% to 80% of which are singletons. The CDR3 sequence is 14 residues long. CDR1 SEHNR and CDR2 FQNEAQ come from the germline V gene (reference sequence). V was shortened by 5 bases and J by 2 bases, with 11 bases between the two germline ends. This clone appeared once. This chain connects TRBV7-9 to TRBJ2-3, with a possible D match to TRBD2 (6 bases). Material: peripheral blood. This TCR came from a woman aged 50 to 65 with active or convalescent COVID-19. The CDR3 loop is CASSPGLLTDTQYF. The CDR3 DNA reads as TGTGCCAGCAGCCCGGGACTCCTCACAGATACGCAGTATTTT. The whole variable domain, filled in from reference TRBV7-9 and TRBJ2-3, reads DTGVSQNPRHKITKRGQNVTFRCDPISEHNRLYWYRQTLGQGPEFLTYFQNEAQLEKSRLLSDRFSAERPKGSFSTLEIQRTEQGDSAMYLCASSPGLLTDTQYFGPGTRLTVL.